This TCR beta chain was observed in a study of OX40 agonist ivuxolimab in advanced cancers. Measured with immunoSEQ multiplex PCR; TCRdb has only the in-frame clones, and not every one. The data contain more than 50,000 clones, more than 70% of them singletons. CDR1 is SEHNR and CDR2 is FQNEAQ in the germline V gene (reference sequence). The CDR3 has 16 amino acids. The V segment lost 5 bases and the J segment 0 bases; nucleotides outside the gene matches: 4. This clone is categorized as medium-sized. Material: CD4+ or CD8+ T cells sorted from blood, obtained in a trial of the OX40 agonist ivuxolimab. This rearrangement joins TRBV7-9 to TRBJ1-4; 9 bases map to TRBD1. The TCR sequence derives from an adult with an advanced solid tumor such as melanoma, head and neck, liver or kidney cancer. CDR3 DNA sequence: TGTGCCAGCAGCCCCGGACAGGGGCCAACTAATGAAAAACTGTTTTTT. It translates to CASSPGQGPTNEKLFF.